The clone carrying this T cell receptor (beta chain) was observed many times. TCRdb redid the calling of the 5' RACE reads with MiXCR, one entry per CDR3 protein. The sample lists 450,000 to 650,000 distinct CDR3 sequences, 7.5% to 10% occurring once. The data stem from a study of identical twins. Germline lookup yields CDR1 SGHAT and CDR2 FQNNGV. V trimming: 4 bases; J trimming: 6 bases; junction bases outside the gene matches: 15. There are 18 residues in the CDR3. These sequences were also reported in another study, on yellow fever vaccine responses in identical twins.

The chain combines TRBV11-2 with TRBJ2-3; 11 bases line up with TRBD2. The TCR comes from a woman aged 18-29 years in good health. The material sequenced was PBMCs. CDR3: CASSWTGLLAGVADTQYF. CDR3 nucleotides: TGTGCCAGCAGCTGGACAGGCCTACTAGCGGGAGTGGCCGATACGCAGTATTTT.